This T cell receptor (beta chain) was identified during a study of PD-L1 blockade in urothelial cancer. Study context: Each participant's history included 0 to 3 prior chemotherapy regimens. General study findings and limits: Survival was better when pretreatment blood TCR clonality fell below the median.

Turning to this clone: Its antigen is as yet unknown.

The germline V and J ends were trimmed by 7 bases and 4 bases, with 19 bases remaining between them. This CDR3 is built from 15 residues. Synthetic spike-ins, TCR analog templates, were added into each PCR. Repertoires were generated with immunoSEQ multiplex PCR, while TCRdb's copy carries only in-frame clones and drops some. The sample records roughly 20,000 clones, 70% to 90% being singletons. This chain uses TRBV23-1 with TRBJ2-5, with D uncertain. TRBV23-1 is noted as an ORF with a role that remains uncertain. The sequencing here drew on PBMCs, taken around atezolizumab (anti-PD-L1) treatment. The clonotype originates from a man aged 50 or older with urothelial cancer. The DNA of the CDR3 is TGCGCCAGCAAGTCCCCGAACACGTCCCGAGAGACCCAGTACTTC. Translated: CASKSPNTSRETQYF.